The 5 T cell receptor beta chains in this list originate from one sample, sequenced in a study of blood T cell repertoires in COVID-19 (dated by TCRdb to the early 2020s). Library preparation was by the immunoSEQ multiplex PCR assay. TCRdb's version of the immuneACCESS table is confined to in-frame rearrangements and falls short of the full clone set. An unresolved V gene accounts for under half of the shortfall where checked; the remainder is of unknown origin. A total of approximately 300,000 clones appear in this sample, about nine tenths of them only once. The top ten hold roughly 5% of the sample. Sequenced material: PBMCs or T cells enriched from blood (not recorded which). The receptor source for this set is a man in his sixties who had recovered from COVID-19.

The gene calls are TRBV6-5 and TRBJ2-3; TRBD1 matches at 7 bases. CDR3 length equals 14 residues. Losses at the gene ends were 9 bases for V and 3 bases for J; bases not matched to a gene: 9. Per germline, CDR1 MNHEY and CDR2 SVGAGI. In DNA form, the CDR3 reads TGTGCCAGTCGGACGGGACAGCGTACAGATACGCAGTATTTT. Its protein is CASRTGQRTDTQYF.

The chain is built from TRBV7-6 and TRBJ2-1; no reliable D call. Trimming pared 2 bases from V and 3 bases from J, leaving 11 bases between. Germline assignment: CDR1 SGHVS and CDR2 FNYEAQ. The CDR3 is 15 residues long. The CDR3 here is CASSLRLVGYNEQFF. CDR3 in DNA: TGTGCCAGCAGCTTAAGGCTAGTGGGCTACAATGAGCAGTTCTTC. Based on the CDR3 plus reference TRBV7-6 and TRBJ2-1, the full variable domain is GAGVSQSPRYKVTKRGQDVALRCDPISGHVSLYWYRQALGQGPEFLTYFNYEAQQDKSGLPNDRFSAERPEGSISTLTIQRTEQRDSAMYRCASSLRLVGYNEQFFGPGTRLTVL.

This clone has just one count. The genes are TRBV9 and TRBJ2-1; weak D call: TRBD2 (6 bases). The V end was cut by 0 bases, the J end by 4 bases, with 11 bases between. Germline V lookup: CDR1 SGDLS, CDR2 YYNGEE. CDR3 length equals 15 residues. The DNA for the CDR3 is TGTGCCAGCAGCGTAGAACTAGCAGGATACAATGAGCAGTTCTTC. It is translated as CASSVELAGYNEQFF.

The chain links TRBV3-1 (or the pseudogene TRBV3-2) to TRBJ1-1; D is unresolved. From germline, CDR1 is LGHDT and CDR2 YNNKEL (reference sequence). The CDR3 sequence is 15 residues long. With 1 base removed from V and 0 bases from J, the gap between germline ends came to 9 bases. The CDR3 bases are TGTGCCAGCAGCCAAGCTACCAGGCTGAACACTGAAGCTTTCTTT. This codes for CASSQATRLNTEAFF.

CDR3 DNA: TGTGCCAGTAGTATCTTCGTTGGTGGCAGGGGAAAGGCGTATGAGCAGTTCTTC. Translating it yields CASSIFVGGRGKAYEQFF. The chain has TRBV19 and TRBJ2-1, with D tentatively TRBD1 (6 bases). Trimming removed 3 bases at V and 8 bases at J, with 26 bases between. The germline V gene encodes CDR1 LNHDA and CDR2 SQIVND (reference sequence). This CDR3 is built from 18 residues.